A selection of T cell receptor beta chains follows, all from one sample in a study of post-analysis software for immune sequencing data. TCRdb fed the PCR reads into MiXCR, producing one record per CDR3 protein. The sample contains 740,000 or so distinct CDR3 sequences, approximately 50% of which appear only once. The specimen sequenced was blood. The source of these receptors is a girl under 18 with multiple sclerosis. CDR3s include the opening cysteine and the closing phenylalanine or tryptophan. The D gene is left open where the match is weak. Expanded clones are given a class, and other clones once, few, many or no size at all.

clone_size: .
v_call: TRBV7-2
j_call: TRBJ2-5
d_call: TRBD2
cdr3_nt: TGTGCCAGCAGCCGCTCTTCCGGGACTAGCGCAAAGACCCAGTACTTC
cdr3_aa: CASSRSSGTSAKTQYF

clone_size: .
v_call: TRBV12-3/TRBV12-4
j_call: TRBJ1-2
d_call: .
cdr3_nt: TGTGCCAGCAGCGAACAAGGACGCTATGGCTACACCTTC
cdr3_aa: CASSEQGRYGYTF

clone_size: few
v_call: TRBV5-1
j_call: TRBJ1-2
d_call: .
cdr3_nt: TGCGCCAGCAGCTTGGACAGCCGTGAAAGAAGTGGCTACACCTTC
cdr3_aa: CASSLDSRERSGYTF

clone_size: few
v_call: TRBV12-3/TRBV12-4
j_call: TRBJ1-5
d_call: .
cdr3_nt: TGTGCCAGCAGTTTAAACCAGCCCCAGCATTTT
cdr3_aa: CASSLNQPQHF

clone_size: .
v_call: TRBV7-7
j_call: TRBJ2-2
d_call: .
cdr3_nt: TGTGCTAGCAGCTTAGCCTGGACAAACACCGGGGAGCTGTTTTTT
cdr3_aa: CASSLAWTNTGELFF

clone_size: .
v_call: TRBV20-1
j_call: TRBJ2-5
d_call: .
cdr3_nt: TGCAGTGCTGCCCGGGATGGGCAACAAGAGACCCAGTACTTC
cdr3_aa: CSAARDGQQETQYF

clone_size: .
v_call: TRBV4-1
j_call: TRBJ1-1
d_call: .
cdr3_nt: TGCGCCAGCAGCTATCCCGGAGAGAGAATGAACACTGAAGCTTTCTTT
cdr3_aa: CASSYPGERMNTEAFF

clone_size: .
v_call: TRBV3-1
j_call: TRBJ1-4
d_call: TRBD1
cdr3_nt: TGTGCCAGCAGCCAAGCCGGGACAGGGTTAATGAAAGAACTGTTTTTT
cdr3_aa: CASSQAGTGLMKELFF

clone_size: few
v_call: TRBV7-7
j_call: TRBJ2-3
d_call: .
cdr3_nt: TGTGCCAGCAGCTTAGGGCTGGGCTCGGGTACGCAGTATTTT
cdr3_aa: CASSLGLGSGTQYF

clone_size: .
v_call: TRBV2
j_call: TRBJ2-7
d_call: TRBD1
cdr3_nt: TGTGCCAGCGGTGGACAGGGAACCTACGAGCAGTACTTC
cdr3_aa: CASGGQGTYEQYF

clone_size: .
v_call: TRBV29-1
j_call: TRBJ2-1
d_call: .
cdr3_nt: TGCAGCTCCGGAACGAGGATCGGGGGGCCCAATGAGCAGTTCTTC
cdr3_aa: CSSGTRIGGPNEQFF

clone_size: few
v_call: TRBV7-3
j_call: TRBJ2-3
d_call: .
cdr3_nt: TGTGCCAGCAGCTTAATCGCCCCAGATACGCAGTATTTT
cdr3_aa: CASSLIAPDTQYF

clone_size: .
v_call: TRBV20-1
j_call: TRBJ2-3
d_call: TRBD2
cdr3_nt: TGCAGTGCTAGGGCTGGGGGAGGACTAGCGGTGTCAGTCGATACGCAGTATTTT
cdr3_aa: CSARAGGGLAVSVDTQYF

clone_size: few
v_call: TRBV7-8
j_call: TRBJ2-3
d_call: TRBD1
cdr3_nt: TGTGCCAGCATGCTAGACACAGGGGTTAGCACAGATACGCAGTATTTT
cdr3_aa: CASMLDTGVSTDTQYF

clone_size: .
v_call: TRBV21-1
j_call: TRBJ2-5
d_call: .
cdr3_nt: TGTGCCAGCAGCAAATGGTCGGGGGGCGAAGAGACCCAGTACTTC
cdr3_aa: CASSKWSGGEETQYF

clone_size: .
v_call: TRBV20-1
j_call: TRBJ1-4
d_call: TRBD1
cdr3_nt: TGCAGTGCTAGAGATGGGCGACAGGGTGAAAAACTGTTTTTT
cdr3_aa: CSARDGRQGEKLFF

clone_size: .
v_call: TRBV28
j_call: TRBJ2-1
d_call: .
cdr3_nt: TGTGCCAGCAGCCCGTCACAGGGTAACTCCTACAATGAGCAGTTCTTC
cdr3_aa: CASSPSQGNSYNEQFF

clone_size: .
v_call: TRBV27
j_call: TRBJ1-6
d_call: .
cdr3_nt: TGTGCCAGCAGTTTCCGACCTTCCCAGAATTCACCCCTCCACTTT
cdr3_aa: CASSFRPSQNSPLHF

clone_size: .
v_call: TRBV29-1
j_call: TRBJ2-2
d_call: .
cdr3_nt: TGTAGCGTTCAGAACGCAGGAGATACCGGGGAGCTGTTTTTT
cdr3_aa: CSVQNAGDTGELFF

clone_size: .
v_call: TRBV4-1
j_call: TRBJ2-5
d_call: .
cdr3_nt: TGCGCCAGCAGCCACCCAGTGGGGGGCCAGTACTTC
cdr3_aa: CASSHPVGGQYF

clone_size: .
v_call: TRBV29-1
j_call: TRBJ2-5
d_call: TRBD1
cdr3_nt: TGCAACGTTGGGGACAGTACCGTAATGGAGCAGTACTTC
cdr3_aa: CNVGDSTVMEQYF

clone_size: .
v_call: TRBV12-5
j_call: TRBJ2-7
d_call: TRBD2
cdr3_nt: TGTGCTAGTGGTTTGGTCACCAGCGGGGGGAATCCCTACGAGCAGTACTTC
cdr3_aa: CASGLVTSGGNPYEQYF

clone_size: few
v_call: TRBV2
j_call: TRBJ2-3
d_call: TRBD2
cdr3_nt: TGTGCCAGCAGTGTCGCCGGGACTAGCGGGTCTCCTCGCACAGATACGCAGTATTTT
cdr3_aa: CASSVAGTSGSPRTDTQYF

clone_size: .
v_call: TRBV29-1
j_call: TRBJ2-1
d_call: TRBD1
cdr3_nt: TGCAGCGTGCGACAGGGGGCGAGGTACAATGAGCAGTTCTTC
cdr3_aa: CSVRQGARYNEQFF

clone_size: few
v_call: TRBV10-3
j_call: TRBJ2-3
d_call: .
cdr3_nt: TGTGCCATCAGTGACCGCAGCACAGATACGCAGTATTTT
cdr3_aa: CAISDRSTDTQYF

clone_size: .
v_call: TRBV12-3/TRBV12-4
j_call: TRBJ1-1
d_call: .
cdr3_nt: TGTGCCAGCAGTTTTAGGGCAGGAGGTAGCACTGAAGCTTTCTTT
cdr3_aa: CASSFRAGGSTEAFF

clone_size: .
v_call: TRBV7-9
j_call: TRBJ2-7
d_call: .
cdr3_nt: TGTGCCAGCAACCCCTGGGCGAGCTCCTACGAGCAGTACTTC
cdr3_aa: CASNPWASSYEQYF

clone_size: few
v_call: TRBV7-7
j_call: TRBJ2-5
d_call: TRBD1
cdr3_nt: TGTGCCAGCAGCCGGGGACAGGGAGTTGTAGAGACCCAGTACTTC
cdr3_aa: CASSRGQGVVETQYF

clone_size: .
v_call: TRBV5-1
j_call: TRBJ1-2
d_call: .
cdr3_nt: TGCGCCAGCAACTTGGCCAGGGATGGCTACACCTTC
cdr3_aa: CASNLARDGYTF

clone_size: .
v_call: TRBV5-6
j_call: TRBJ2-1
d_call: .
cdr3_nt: TGTGCCAGCAGCCGGAGGGGACAGATTAAGACCCAGTTCTTC
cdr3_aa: CASSRRGQIKTQFF

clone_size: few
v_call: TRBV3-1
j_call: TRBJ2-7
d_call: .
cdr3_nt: TGTGCCAGCAGCGATCCAGGGACCGAGCAGTACTTC
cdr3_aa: CASSDPGTEQYF

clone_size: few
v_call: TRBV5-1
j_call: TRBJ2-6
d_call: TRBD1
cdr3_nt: TGCGCCAGCAGCTGGAGGGGACAGGGCAGCTCTGGGGCCAACGTCCTGACTTTC
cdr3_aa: CASSWRGQGSSGANVLTF

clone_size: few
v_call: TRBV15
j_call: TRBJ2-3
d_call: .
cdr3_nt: TGTGCCACCAGCCCCCAAACAGATACGCAGTATTTT
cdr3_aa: CATSPQTDTQYF

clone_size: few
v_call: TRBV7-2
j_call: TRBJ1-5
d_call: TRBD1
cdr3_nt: TGTGCCAGCAGCTTAAGGACAGGCCCTGGGCAGCCCCAGCATTTT
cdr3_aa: CASSLRTGPGQPQHF

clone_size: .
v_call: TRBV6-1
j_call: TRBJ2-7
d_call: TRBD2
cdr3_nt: TGTGCCAGCAGAGCTGGACTAGCGGGGGCTGCCGCCTACGAGCAGTACTTC
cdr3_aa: CASRAGLAGAAAYEQYF

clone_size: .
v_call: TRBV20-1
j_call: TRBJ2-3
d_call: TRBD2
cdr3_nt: TGCAGTGCTAGCCTAGCGGGGGGGGGTACGCAGTATTTT
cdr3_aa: CSASLAGGGTQYF

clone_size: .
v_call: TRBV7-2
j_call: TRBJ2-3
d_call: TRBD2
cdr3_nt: TGTGCCAGCGGGGACTACAACCCTAGCACAGATATGCAGTATTTT
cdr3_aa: CASGDYNPSTDMQYF

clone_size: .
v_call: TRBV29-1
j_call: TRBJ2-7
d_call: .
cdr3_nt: TGCAGCGTTGAGGGATTATTCTCCGGGCGTTACGAGCAGTACTTC
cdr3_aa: CSVEGLFSGRYEQYF

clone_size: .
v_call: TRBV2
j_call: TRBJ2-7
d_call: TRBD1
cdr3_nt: TGTGCCAGCAGTCGCCTAACAGGGGACTACGAGCAGTACTTC
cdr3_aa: CASSRLTGDYEQYF

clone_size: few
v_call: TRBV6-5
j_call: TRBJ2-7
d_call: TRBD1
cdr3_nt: TGTGCCAGCAGTGCTACCGGGACAGGGGTATACGAGCAGTACTTC
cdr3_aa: CASSATGTGVYEQYF

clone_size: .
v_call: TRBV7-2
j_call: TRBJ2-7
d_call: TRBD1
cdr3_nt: TGTGCCAGCAGCTCCGGGACAGGGAAGTACTTC
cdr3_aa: CASSSGTGKYF

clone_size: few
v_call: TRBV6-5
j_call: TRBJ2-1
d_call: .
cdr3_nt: TGTGCCAGCAGTTACCTGTCGGGTAACAATGAGCAGTTCTTC
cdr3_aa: CASSYLSGNNEQFF

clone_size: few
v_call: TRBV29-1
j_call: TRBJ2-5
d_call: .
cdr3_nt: TGCAGCGTTGTTCCCGGGGGAGAGACCCAGTACTTC
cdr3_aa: CSVVPGGETQYF

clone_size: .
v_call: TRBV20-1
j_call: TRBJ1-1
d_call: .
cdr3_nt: TGCAGTGCTAGAGATCACGGAGGAATGAACACTGAAGCTTTCTTT
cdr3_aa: CSARDHGGMNTEAFF

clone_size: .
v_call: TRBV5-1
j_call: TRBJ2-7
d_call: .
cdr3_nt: TGCGCCAGCAGCTTGGAGAGGGGGAATAGGTACGAGCAGTACTTC
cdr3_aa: CASSLERGNRYEQYF

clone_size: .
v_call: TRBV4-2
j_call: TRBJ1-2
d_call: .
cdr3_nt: TGTGCCAGCAGCCGGGTACAGGGAGGAAACTATGGCTACACCTTC
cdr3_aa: CASSRVQGGNYGYTF

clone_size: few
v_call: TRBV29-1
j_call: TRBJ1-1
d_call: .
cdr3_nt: TGCAGCGTTGCCTTCAGGACGCGGACGAACACTGAAACTTTCTTT
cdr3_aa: CSVAFRTRTNTETFF

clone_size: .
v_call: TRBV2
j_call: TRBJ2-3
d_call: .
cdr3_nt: TGTGCCAGCAGCAGGAGCCAGGTCTGGACGCAGTATTTT
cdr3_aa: CASSRSQVWTQYF